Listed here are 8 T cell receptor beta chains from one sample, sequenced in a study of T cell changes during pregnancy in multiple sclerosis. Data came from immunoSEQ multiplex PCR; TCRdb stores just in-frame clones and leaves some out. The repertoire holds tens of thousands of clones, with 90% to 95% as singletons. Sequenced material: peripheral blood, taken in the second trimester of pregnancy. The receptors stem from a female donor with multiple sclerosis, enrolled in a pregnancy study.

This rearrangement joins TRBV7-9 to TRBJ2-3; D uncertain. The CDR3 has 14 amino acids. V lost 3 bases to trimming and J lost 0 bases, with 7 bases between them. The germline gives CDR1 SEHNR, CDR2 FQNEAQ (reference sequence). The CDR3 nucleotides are TGTGCCAGCAGCTTTGAGGAGAGCACAGATACGCAGTATTTT. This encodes CASSFEESTDTQYF.

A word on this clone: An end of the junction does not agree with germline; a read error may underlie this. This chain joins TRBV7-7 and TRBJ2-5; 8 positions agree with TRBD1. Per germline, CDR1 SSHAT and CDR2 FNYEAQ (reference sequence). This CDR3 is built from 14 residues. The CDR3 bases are TGTGCTAGCAGCTTAGGGGGACAGGCAAGGACCCAGTACTTC. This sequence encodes CASSLGGQARTQYF.

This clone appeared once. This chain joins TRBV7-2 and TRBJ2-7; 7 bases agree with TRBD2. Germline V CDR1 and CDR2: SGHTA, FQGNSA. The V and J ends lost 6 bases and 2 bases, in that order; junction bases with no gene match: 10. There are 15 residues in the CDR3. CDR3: CASRKTSAGAYEQYF. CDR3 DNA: TGTGCCAGCAGAAAAACTAGCGCCGGGGCCTACGAGCAGTACTTC.

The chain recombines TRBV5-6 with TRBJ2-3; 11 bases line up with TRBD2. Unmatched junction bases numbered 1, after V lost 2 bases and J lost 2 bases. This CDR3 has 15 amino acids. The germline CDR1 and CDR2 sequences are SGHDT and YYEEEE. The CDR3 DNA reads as TGTGCCAGCAGCTTTAGCGGGGGGGTCACAGATACGCAGTATTTT. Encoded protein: CASSFSGGVTDTQYF.

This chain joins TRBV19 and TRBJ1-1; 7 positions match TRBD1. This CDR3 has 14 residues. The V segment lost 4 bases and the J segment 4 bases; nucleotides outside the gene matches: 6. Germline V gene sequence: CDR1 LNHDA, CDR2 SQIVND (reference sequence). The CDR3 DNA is TGTGCCAGTAGTACCCGACAGGGTGGCACTGAAGCTTTCTTT. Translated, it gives CASSTRQGGTEAFF. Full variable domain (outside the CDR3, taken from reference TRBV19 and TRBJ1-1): DGGITQSPKYLFRKEGQNVTLSCEQNLNHDAMYWYRQDPGQGLRLIYYSQIVNDFQKGDIAEGYSVSREKKESFPLTVTSAQKNPTAFYLCASSTRQGGTEAFFGQGTRLTVV.

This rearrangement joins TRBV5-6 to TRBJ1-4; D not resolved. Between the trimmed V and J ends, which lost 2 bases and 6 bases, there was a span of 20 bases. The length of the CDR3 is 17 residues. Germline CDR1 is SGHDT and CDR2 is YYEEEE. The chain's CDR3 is CASSLGPRRAGDEKLFF. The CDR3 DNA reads TGTGCCAGCAGCTTAGGTCCCCGAAGGGCGGGAGATGAAAAACTGTTTTTT.

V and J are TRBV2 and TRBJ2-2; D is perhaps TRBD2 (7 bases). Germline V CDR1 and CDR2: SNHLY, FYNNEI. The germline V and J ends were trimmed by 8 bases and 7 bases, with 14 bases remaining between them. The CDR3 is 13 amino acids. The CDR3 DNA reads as TGTGCCAGCGACGGGGGGCGCGGCGGGGAGCTGTTTTTT. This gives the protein CASDGGRGGELFF.

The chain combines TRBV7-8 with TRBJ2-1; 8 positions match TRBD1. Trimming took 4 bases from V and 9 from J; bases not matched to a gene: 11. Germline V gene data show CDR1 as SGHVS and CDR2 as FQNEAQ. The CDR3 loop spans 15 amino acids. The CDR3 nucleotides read TGTGCCAGCAGCTCCCTACAGGGGGGTCTTACTGAGCAGTTCTTC. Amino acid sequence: CASSSLQGGLTEQFF.